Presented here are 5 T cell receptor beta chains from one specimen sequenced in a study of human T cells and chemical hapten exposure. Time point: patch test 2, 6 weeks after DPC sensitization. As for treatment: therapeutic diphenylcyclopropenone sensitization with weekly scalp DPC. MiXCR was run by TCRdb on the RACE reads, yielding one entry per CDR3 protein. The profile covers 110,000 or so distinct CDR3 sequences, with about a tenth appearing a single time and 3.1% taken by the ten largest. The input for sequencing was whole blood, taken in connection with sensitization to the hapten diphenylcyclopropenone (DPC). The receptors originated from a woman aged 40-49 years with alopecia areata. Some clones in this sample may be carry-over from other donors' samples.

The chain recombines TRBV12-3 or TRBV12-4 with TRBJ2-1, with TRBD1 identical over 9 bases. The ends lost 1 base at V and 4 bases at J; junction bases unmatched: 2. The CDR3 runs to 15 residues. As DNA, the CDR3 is TGTGCCAGCAGTTTAGAACAGGGGGCATACAATGAGCAGTTCTTC. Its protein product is CASSLEQGAYNEQFF.

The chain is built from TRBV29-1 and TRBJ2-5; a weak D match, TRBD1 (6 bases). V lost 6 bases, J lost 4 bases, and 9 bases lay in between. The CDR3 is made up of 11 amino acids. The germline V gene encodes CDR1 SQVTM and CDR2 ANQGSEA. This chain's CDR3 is CSVRGGETQYF. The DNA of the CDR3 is TGCAGCGTCCGAGGGGGAGAGACCCAGTACTTC.

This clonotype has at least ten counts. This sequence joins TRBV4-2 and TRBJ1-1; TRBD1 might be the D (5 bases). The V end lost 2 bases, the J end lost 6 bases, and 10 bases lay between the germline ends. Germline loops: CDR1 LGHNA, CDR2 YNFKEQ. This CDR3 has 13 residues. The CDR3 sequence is CASSQMRGAEAFF. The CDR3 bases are TGTGCCAGCAGCCAAATGCGAGGGGCTGAAGCTTTCTTT.

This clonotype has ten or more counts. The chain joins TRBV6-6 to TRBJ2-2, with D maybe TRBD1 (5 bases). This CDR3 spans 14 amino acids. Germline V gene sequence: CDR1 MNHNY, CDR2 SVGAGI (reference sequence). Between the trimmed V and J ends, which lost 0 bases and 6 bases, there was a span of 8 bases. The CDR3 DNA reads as TGTGCCAGCAGTTACTCTGGCAGGGCCGGGGAGCTGTTTTTT. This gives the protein CASSYSGRAGELFF.

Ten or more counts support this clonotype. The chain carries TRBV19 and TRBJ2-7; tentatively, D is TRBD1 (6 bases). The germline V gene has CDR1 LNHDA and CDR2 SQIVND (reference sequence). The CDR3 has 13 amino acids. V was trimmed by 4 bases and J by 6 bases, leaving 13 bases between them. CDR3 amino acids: CASSTSLDSEQYF. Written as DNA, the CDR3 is TGTGCCAGTAGTACCTCCCTGGACAGCGAGCAGTACTTC.